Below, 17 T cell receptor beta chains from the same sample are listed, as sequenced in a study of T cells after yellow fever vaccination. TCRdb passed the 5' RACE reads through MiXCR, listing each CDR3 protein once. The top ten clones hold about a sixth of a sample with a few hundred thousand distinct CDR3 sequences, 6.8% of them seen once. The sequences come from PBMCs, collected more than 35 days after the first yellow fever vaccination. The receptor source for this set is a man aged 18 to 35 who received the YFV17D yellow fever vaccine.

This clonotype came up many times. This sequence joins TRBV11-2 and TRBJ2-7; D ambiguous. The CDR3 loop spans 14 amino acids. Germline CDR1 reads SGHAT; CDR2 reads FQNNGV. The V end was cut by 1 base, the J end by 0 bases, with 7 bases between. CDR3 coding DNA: TGTGCCAGCAGCTTAGGTGGTCTCTCCTACGAGCAGTACTTC. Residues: CASSLGGLSYEQYF.

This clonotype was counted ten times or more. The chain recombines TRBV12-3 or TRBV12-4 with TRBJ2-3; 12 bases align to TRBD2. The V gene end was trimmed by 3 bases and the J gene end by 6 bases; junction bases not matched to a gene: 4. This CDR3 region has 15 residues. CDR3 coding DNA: TGTGCCAGCAGTTTCGAGCTAGCGGGGGGGGATACGCAGTATTTT. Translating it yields CASSFELAGGDTQYF.

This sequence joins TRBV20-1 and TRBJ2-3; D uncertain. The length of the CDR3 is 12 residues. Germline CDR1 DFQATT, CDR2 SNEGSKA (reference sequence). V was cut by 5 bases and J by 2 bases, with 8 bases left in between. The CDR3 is CSAPEPTDTQYF. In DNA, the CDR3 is TGCAGTGCTCCCGAGCCCACAGATACGCAGTATTTT.

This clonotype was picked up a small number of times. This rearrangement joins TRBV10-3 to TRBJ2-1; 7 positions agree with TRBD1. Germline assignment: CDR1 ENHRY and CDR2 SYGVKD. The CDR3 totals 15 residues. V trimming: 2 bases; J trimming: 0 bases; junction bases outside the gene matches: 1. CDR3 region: CAISEGDSSYNEQFF. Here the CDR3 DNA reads TGTGCCATCAGTGAGGGGGACAGCTCCTACAATGAGCAGTTCTTC.

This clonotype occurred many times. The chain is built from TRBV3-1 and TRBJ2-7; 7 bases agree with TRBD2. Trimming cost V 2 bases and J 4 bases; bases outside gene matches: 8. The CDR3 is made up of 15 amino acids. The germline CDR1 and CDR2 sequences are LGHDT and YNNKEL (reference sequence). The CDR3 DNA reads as TGTGCCAGCAGCCAACATGGGAGGGGAGCGTACGAGCAGTACTTC. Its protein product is CASSQHGRGAYEQYF.

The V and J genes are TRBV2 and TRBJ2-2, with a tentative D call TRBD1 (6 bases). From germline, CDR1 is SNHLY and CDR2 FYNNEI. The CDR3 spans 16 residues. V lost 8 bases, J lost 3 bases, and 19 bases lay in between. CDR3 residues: CASLDRDKSYTGELFF. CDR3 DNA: TGTGCCAGCCTCGACCGGGACAAGTCTTACACCGGGGAGCTGTTTTTT.

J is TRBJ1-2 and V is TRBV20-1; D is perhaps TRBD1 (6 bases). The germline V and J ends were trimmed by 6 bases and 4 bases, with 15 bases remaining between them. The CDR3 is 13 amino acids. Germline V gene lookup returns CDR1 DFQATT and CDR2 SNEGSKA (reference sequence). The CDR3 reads CSATGNPSYGYTF. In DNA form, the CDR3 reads TGCAGTGCCACAGGGAACCCTAGCTATGGCTACACCTTC.

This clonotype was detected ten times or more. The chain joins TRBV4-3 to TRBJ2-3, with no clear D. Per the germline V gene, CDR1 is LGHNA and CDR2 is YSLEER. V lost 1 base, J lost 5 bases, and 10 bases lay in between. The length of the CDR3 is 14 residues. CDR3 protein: CASSQAPAGDTQYF. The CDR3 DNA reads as TGCGCCAGCAGCCAAGCCCCTGCCGGAGATACGCAGTATTTT.

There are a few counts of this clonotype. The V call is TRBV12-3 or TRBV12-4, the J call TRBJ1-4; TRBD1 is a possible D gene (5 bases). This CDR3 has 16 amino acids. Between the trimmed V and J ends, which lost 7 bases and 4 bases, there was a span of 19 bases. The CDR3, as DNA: TGTGCCAGCACGGACAAACAACGGGGGTTTAATGAAAAACTGTTTTTT. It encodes CASTDKQRGFNEKLFF.

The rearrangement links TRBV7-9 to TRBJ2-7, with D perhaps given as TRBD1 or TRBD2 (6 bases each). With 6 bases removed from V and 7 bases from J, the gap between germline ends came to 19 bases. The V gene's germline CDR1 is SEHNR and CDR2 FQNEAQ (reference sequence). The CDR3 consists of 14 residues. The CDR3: CASRTTGAPNEQYF. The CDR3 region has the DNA TGTGCCAGCAGAACTACGGGGGCGCCGAATGAGCAGTACTTC.

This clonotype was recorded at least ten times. The CDR3 loop reads CASSRLAGGLQETQYF. CDR3 DNA sequence: TGCGCCAGCAGCAGACTAGCGGGGGGCCTCCAAGAGACCCAGTACTTC. The chain recombines TRBV5-1 with TRBJ2-5; 13 bases agree with TRBD2. The CDR3 loop spans 16 amino acids. Losses at the gene ends were 4 bases for V and 1 base for J; bases not matched to a gene: 4. CDR1 and CDR2 (germline): SGHRS, YFSETQ.

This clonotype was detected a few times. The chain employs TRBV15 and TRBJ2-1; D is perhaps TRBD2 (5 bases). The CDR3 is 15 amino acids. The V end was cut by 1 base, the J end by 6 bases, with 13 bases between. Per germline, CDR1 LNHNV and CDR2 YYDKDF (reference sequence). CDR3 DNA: TGTGCCACCAGCAGAGCATGGCGGACTGGCAATGAGCAGTTCTTC. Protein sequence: CATSRAWRTGNEQFF.

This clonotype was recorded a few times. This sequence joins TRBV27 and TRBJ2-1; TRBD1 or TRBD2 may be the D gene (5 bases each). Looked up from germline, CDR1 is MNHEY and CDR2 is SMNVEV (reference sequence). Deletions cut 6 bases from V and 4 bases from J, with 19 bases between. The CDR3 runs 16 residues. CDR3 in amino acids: CASRVGSGPHYNEQFF. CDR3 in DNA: TGTGCCAGCAGAGTGGGTTCGGGACCTCATTACAATGAGCAGTTCTTC.

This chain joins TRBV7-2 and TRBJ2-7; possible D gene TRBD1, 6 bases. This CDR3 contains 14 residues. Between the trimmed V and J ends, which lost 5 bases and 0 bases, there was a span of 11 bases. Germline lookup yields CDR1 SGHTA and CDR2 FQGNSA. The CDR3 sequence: CASSPDRSSYEQYF. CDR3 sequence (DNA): TGTGCCAGCAGCCCTGACAGGAGCTCCTACGAGCAGTACTTC.

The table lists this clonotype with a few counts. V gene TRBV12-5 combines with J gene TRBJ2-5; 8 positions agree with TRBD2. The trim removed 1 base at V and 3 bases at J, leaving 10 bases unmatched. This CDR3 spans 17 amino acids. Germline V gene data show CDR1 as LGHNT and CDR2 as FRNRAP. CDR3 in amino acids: CASGLAGGGLLEETQYF. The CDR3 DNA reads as TGTGCTAGTGGTTTGGCCGGCGGGGGGCTTCTAGAAGAGACCCAGTACTTC.

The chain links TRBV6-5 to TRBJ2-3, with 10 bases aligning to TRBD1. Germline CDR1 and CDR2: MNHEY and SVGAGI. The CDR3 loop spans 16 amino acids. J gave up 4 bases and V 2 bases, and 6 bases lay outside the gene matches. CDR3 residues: CASSYQGQGSADTQYF. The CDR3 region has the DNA TGTGCCAGCAGTTACCAGGGACAGGGGAGTGCAGATACGCAGTATTTT.

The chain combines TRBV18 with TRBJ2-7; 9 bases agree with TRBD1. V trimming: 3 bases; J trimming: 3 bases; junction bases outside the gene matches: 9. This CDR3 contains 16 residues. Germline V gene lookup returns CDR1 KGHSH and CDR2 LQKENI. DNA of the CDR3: TGTGCCAGCTCACCGCCCCGGGACAGGGCCTTCTACGAGCAGTACTTC. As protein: CASSPPRDRAFYEQYF.